This TCR beta chain was recovered during a study of cytomegalovirus exposure and HLA in healthy donors. As for the study in general: The same platform as the roughly 630 first-cohort repertoires was used for the 120 validation repertoires, a later analysis reported.

Trimming removed 0 bases from V and 2 bases from J, with 13 bases in between. In germline, CDR1 is MNHEY, CDR2 SVGAGI. The CDR3 is made up of 16 amino acids. Some clones are missing from TCRdb's copy, which holds only in-frame ones; the method was immunoSEQ multiplex PCR. The repertoire holds about 240,000 clones, with roughly 89% as singletons. Sequences were obtained from PBMCs. The genes are TRBV6-5 and TRBJ1-1, with a possible D match to TRBD1 (5 bases). The TCR was taken from a man younger than 35 in good health and CMV-seronegative. CDR3 loop: CASSYSGALLNTEAFF. The CDR3 DNA reads as TGTGCCAGCAGTTACTCTGGGGCCTTACTTAACACTGAAGCTTTCTTT.